These T cell receptor beta chains were read from a single sample in a study of T cell changes during pregnancy in multiple sclerosis. Using immunoSEQ multiplex PCR, the repertoire was profiled, and TCRdb retains in-frame clones only, with some absent. Of around 110,000 clones listed, 80% to 95% are singletons. The source material was peripheral blood, sampled in the third trimester of pregnancy. These receptors were obtained from a female donor with multiple sclerosis, enrolled in a pregnancy study. Both conserved end residues are trimmed from each CDR3. Each record gives: CDR3 protein, V gene, clone size, CDR3 length, J gene. Rows give clone size only sometimes, using once, few, many, or a class for an expanded clone.

ASSLPAGGRYEQY TRBV7-2 NA 13 TRBJ2-7
ASSLAGAEQY TRBV7-9 NA 10 TRBJ2-7
ASGGTSGGSRQF TRBV12-5 NA 12 TRBJ2-1
ASRGTGLHGYT TRBV27 NA 11 TRBJ1-2
AISEEGGGPLYGYT TRBV10-3 once 14 TRBJ1-2
ASSSRTTSLGNEQF TRBV28 NA 14 TRBJ2-1
ASRGAGGPENIQY TRBV25-1 NA 13 TRBJ2-4
ASSPLQSRARDISDEQY TRBV27 NA 17 TRBJ2-7
ASSRGGEVRGQY TRBV6-1 NA 12 TRBJ2-7
ASRAPSGGYEQY TRBV2 NA 12 TRBJ2-7
ATSIRGGIGTDTQY TRBV15 NA 14 TRBJ2-3
ASSLNRRVPSGELF TRBV7-9 NA 14 TRBJ2-2
ATSRDLGDWEGEQY TRBV15 NA 14 TRBJ2-7
ASSSSGGGRGGYT TRBV7-3 few 13 TRBJ1-2
ASSDIKGGEKLF TRBV10-2 NA 12 TRBJ1-4
ASIETGEGEKLF TRBV28 NA 12 TRBJ1-4
ASSGTGASTDTQY TRBV2 NA 13 TRBJ2-3
ASSYSGGFNQPQH TRBV6-5 few 13 TRBJ1-5
ASSSHAGTGPYNEQF TRBV7-9 once 15 TRBJ2-1
ASRQGLGYGYT TRBV19 NA 11 TRBJ1-2
ASSIGLIGGTDTQY TRBV19 NA 14 TRBJ2-3
ASSFEYQETQY TRBV7-8 NA 11 TRBJ2-5
SVEYGRGWRAGVPVEQF TRBV29-1 NA 17 TRBJ2-1
ASSQPMTQGKAF TRBV28 NA 12 TRBJ1-1